A single sample is the source of the 28 T cell receptor beta chains below, sequenced in a study of OX40 agonist ivuxolimab in advanced cancers. This table comes from immunoSEQ multiplex PCR, and its TCRdb copy is limited to in-frame clones, with some not included. The sample has some 46,000 clones, roughly nine tenths seen once. The material was CD4+ or CD8+ T cells sorted from blood, obtained in a trial of the OX40 agonist ivuxolimab. Source of these receptors: an adult with an advanced solid tumor such as melanoma, head and neck, liver or kidney cancer.

The rearrangement links TRBV2 to TRBJ2-1, with 11 positions matching TRBD2. Germline V gene sequence: CDR1 SNHLY, CDR2 FYNNEI. The CDR3 sequence is 14 residues long. V was pared by 6 bases and J by 4 bases, with 2 bases of the junction left unmatched. CDR3 nucleotide sequence: TGTGCCAGCAGCCTAGCGGGGGGTTACAATGAGCAGTTCTTC. It is translated as CASSLAGGYNEQFF.

The gene calls are TRBV11-2 and TRBJ2-1; D is uncertain. Germline V gene lookup returns CDR1 SGHAT and CDR2 FQNNGV. V lost 6 bases to trimming and J lost 1 base, with 10 bases between them. CDR3 length: 14 residues. CDR3 in amino acids: CASSVETSYNEQFF. The DNA for the CDR3 is TGTGCCAGCAGTGTGGAGACTTCCTACAATGAGCAGTTCTTC.

This chain links TRBV4-3 with TRBJ1-1, with a possible D match to TRBD1 (5 bases). Trimming took off 4 bases at V and 6 bases at J, with 18 bases between the two ends. Germline lookup yields CDR1 LGHNA and CDR2 YSLEER. The CDR3 has 15 amino acids. CDR3 DNA sequence: TGCGCCAGCAGCCCGGGTTCCGGGACCCTTGCTGAAGCTTTCTTT. Translating it yields CASSPGSGTLAEAFF.

V is TRBV7-9 and J is TRBJ1-2; 10 bases are shared with TRBD1. The CDR3 consists of 14 residues. With V trimmed by 3 bases and J by 10 bases, 8 bases remained unmatched. The germline gives CDR1 SEHNR, CDR2 FQNEAQ (reference sequence). Written as DNA, the CDR3 is TGTGCCAGCAGCTTCCCCCGGGACAGGGGAGACTACACCTTC. It specifies CASSFPRDRGDYTF. Looking up the rest from reference TRBV7-9 and TRBJ1-2 gives the full variable domain: DTGVSQNPRHKITKRGQNVTFRCDPISEHNRLYWYRQTLGQGPEFLTYFQNEAQLEKSRLLSDRFSAERPKGSFSTLEIQRTEQGDSAMYLCASSFPRDRGDYTFGSGTRLTVV.

In its sample, this clone was seen a few times. This rearrangement joins TRBV7-9 to TRBJ2-1; tentatively, D is TRBD2 (6 bases). CDR3 length: 15 amino acids. In germline, CDR1 is SEHNR, CDR2 FQNEAQ (reference sequence). The V gene lost 7 bases and the J gene lost 5 bases, with 18 bases spanning the gap. DNA for the CDR3: TGTGCCAGCACCTACTTGGCTAGCGATCACAATGAGCAGTTCTTC. Translated: CASTYLASDHNEQFF. The whole variable domain, filled in from reference TRBV7-9 and TRBJ2-1, reads DTGVSQNPRHKITKRGQNVTFRCDPISEHNRLYWYRQTLGQGPEFLTYFQNEAQLEKSRLLSDRFSAERPKGSFSTLEIQRTEQGDSAMYLCASTYLASDHNEQFFGPGTRLTVL.

The chain carries TRBV7-5 and TRBJ2-2; TRBD1 is the table's D call, not checked against the DNA. TRBV7-5 has pseudogene status. This CDR3 comprises 13 residues. CDR3 in amino acids: CASSTGNTGELFF. CDR3 bases: TGTGCCAGCAGCACAGGGAACACCGGGGAGCTGTTTTTT.

Points on this clone: Being one base from a much bigger clone, this may be a read error. In the same sample, other DNA sequences code for this CDR3. This chain links TRBV9 with TRBJ2-7; TRBD2 might be the D (7 bases). From germline, CDR1 is SGDLS and CDR2 YYNGEE. The CDR3 is 15 amino acids. CDR3 sequence reads: CASSVDSVGGDEQYF. CDR3 DNA: TGTGCCAGCAGCGTAGACTCAGTAGGGGGGGACGAACAGTACTTC.

As DNA, the CDR3 is TGTGCCAGTAGTATCGGGTCGGCTAATCAGCCCCAGCATTTT. It translates to CASSIGSANQPQHF. The chain combines TRBV19 with TRBJ1-5; no firm D call. This CDR3 has 14 residues. The germline V gene encodes CDR1 LNHDA and CDR2 SQIVND (reference sequence). Trimming removed 3 bases at V and 4 bases at J, with 10 bases between.

This rearrangement joins TRBV30 to TRBJ2-7; 9 nucleotides line up with TRBD1. The CDR3 spans 15 residues. CDR1 is GTSNPN, CDR2 SVGIG, per germline (reference sequence). Trimming cost V 2 bases and J 5 bases; bases outside gene matches: 10. CDR3 amino acids: CAWSLAGTGRNEQYF. As DNA, the CDR3 is TGTGCCTGGAGTCTGGCCGGGACAGGGCGGAACGAGCAGTACTTC.

The chain employs TRBV29-1 and TRBJ2-2; TRBD1 aligns across 7 bases. In germline, CDR1 is SQVTM, CDR2 ANQGSEA. The V gene end was trimmed by 2 bases and the J gene end by 5 bases; junction bases not matched to a gene: 2. CDR3 length equals 13 residues. The CDR3 region has the DNA TGCAGCGTTGAACAGGGGGAGACCGGGGAGCTGTTTTTT. Its translation is CSVEQGETGELFF.

The rearrangement links TRBV5-6 to TRBJ2-7, with D perhaps assigned TRBD1 or TRBD2 (6 bases each). V gave up 2 bases and J gave up 2 bases, with 11 bases separating them. CDR3 length equals 14 residues. Germline CDR1 SGHDT, CDR2 YYEEEE. The CDR3 DNA reads as TGTGCCAGCAGCTTTTATGGGGGGCCCTACGAGCAGTACTTC. Translated, it gives CASSFYGGPYEQYF.

The V and J genes are TRBV7-2 and TRBJ2-1; D may match TRBD1 or TRBD2 (5 bases each). Germline V gene lookup returns CDR1 SGHTA and CDR2 FQGNSA. This CDR3 region has 14 residues. Trimming removed 0 bases from V and 7 bases from J, with 10 bases in between. This CDR3 is CASSLAHEGNEQFF. The CDR3 DNA is TGTGCCAGCAGCTTAGCGCATGAGGGGAATGAGCAGTTCTTC.

V and J are TRBV5-1 and TRBJ2-5, with 9 nucleotides matching TRBD1. The CDR3 has 19 amino acids. The junction had 19 bases not matched to a gene; V was cut back by 5 bases and J by 2 bases. The germline gives CDR1 SGHRS, CDR2 YFSETQ. DNA for the CDR3: TGCGCCAGCAGGCCCGGGACAGGGACGACCGGGACGAAGCAAGAGACCCAGTACTTC. Its translation: CASRPGTGTTGTKQETQYF.

V usage is TRBV30 and J usage is TRBJ1-1; 7 bases agree with TRBD1. The junction had 6 bases not matched to a gene; V was cut back by 3 bases and J by 5 bases. CDR3 length: 13 amino acids. Germline V lookup: CDR1 GTSNPN, CDR2 SVGIG (reference sequence). CDR3 in DNA: TGTGCCTGGAGGCCCCAGGGGGGTACTGAAGCTTTCTTT. Its protein product is CAWRPQGGTEAFF. Drawing the rest from reference TRBV30 and TRBJ1-1, the complete variable domain is SQTIHQWPATLVQPVGSPLSLECTVEGTSNPNLYWYRQAAGRGLQLLFYSVGIGQISSEVPQNLSASRPQDRQFILSSKKLLLSDSGFYLCAWRPQGGTEAFFGQGTRLTVV.

V is TRBV28 and J is TRBJ2-7, with TRBD1 as a possible D gene (6 bases). Trimming removed 5 bases from V and 5 bases from J, with 19 bases in between. This CDR3 is built from 15 residues. Germline V gene data show CDR1 as MDHEN and CDR2 as SYDVKM. This CDR3 is CASSPPLTGSNEQYF. The CDR3 DNA is TGTGCCAGCAGTCCTCCCCTGACAGGATCCAACGAGCAGTACTTC.

The chain joins TRBV10-2 to TRBJ2-7; 7 bases map to TRBD1. V lost 0 bases and J lost 6; bases outside the gene matches: 8. The CDR3 extends over 15 amino acids. Germline values: CDR1 WSHSY, CDR2 SAAADI. The CDR3 loop is CASSESTGWDTEQYF. Here the CDR3 DNA reads TGCGCCAGCAGTGAGTCGACAGGGTGGGATACCGAGCAGTACTTC.

This chain links TRBV6-5 with TRBJ2-1, with D possibly matching TRBD2 (6 bases). V was cut by 4 bases and J by 8 bases, with 15 bases left in between. CDR1 is MNHEY and CDR2 is SVGAGI in the germline V gene. There are 14 residues in the CDR3. The CDR3 sequence: CASSFSGTLDEQFF. CDR3 in DNA: TGTGCCAGCAGTTTCTCCGGGACTCTGGATGAGCAGTTCTTC.

CDR3 in amino acids: CASRQGVNYGYTF. Written as DNA, the CDR3 is TGTGCCAGCAGGCAGGGGGTAAACTATGGCTACACCTTC. The chain couples TRBV6-5 to TRBJ1-2, with TRBD1 matching over 7 bases. The CDR3 is 13 residues long. J was trimmed by 2 bases and V by 6 bases; bases with no gene match: 3. Looked up from germline, CDR1 is MNHEY and CDR2 is SVGAGI.

The CDR3 DNA is TGTGCCAGCAGAATCGGGGGGGAGCTGTTTTTT. It specifies CASRIGGELFF. The J gene is TRBJ2-2, the V gene TRBV7-8; D is uncertain. The V end was cut by 6 bases, the J end by 8 bases, with 7 bases between. Per germline, CDR1 SGHVS and CDR2 FQNEAQ. The CDR3 is made up of 11 amino acids.

The table lists this clone with a count of one. The chain combines TRBV7-2 with TRBJ1-2; 9 positions agree with TRBD1. CDR1 is SGHTA and CDR2 is FQGNSA in the germline V gene. With 6 bases clipped from V and 4 bases from J, the junction kept 9 bases outside the gene matches. The CDR3 consists of 15 residues. CDR3 in DNA: TGTGCCAGCAGACATACAGGGGGCGCCGGCTATGGCTACACCTTC. Translating gives CASRHTGGAGYGYTF.

The gene calls are TRBV4-1 and TRBJ2-1; 8 positions match TRBD1. V lost 0 bases to trimming and J lost 6 bases; unmatched junction nucleotides: 1. This CDR3 comprises 14 residues. Germline V CDR1 and CDR2: MGHRA, YSYEKL. CDR3 bases: TGCGCCAGCAGCCAAGAAGGGACAGGCAATGAGCAGTTCTTC. This codes for CASSQEGTGNEQFF.

The chain uses TRBV9 and TRBJ2-2, with unresolved D. The germline V and J ends were trimmed by 4 bases and 0 bases, with 13 bases remaining between them. Germline assignment: CDR1 SGDLS and CDR2 YYNGEE. The CDR3 sequence is 16 residues long. The CDR3 nucleotides are TGTGCCAGCAGCCCTTTCGGGCTCCCGAACACCGGGGAGCTGTTTTTT. This gives the protein CASSPFGLPNTGELFF.

V gene TRBV6-5 combines with J gene TRBJ2-1, with D possibly being TRBD2 (6 bases). Germline V gene data show CDR1 as MNHEY and CDR2 as SVGAGI. The CDR3 totals 14 residues. With 6 bases removed from V and 1 base from J, the gap between germline ends came to 10 bases. This CDR3 is CASRGGESYNEQFF. The CDR3 region has the DNA TGTGCCAGCAGGGGGGGAGAGTCCTACAATGAGCAGTTCTTC.

The chain recombines TRBV7-9 with TRBJ1-1; D unclear. Trimming stripped 5 bases from V and 0 bases from J, with 16 bases between. The V gene's germline CDR1 is SEHNR and CDR2 FQNEAQ (reference sequence). The CDR3 loop spans 16 amino acids. CDR3 DNA sequence: TGTGCCAGCAGCGTTCCGGCAGGAGCCATGAACACTGAAGCTTTCTTT. It encodes CASSVPAGAMNTEAFF.

The V gene is TRBV6-5, the J gene TRBJ2-5, with D maybe TRBD2 (6 bases). The CDR3 runs 12 residues. Germline assignment: CDR1 MNHEY and CDR2 SVGAGI. V shed 8 bases and J shed 5 bases, with 12 bases lying between them. In DNA, the CDR3 is TGTGCCAGCCAGGGACTTAGGGAGACCCAGTACTTC. It specifies CASQGLRETQYF.

The V call is TRBV11-2, the J call TRBJ1-5, with 7 bases identical to TRBD1. The CDR3 extends over 15 amino acids. Per germline, CDR1 SGHAT and CDR2 FQNNGV. The ends lost 1 base at V and 7 bases at J; junction bases unmatched: 7. The CDR3, as DNA: TGTGCCAGCAGCTTAGGGAGGGGGCTAGGGCAGCCCCAGCATTTT. Protein product: CASSLGRGLGQPQHF.

The V and J genes are TRBV4-1 and TRBJ2-7; the D is unclear. V was clipped by 0 bases and J by 5 bases, with 8 bases between them. This CDR3 comprises 13 residues. Germline assignment: CDR1 MGHRA and CDR2 YSYEKL. CDR3: CASSQEGWDEQYF. In DNA, the CDR3 is TGCGCCAGCAGCCAAGAGGGGTGGGACGAGCAGTACTTC.

The rearrangement links TRBV27 to TRBJ1-5, with TRBD1 as a possible D gene (6 bases). Germline V gene sequence: CDR1 MNHEY, CDR2 SMNVEV (reference sequence). Between the trimmed V and J ends, which lost 5 bases and 7 bases, there was a span of 15 bases. The CDR3 has 14 amino acids. CDR3 residues: CASSINWGLQPQHF. CDR3 nucleotides: TGTGCCAGCAGTATAAATTGGGGGCTACAGCCCCAGCATTTT.